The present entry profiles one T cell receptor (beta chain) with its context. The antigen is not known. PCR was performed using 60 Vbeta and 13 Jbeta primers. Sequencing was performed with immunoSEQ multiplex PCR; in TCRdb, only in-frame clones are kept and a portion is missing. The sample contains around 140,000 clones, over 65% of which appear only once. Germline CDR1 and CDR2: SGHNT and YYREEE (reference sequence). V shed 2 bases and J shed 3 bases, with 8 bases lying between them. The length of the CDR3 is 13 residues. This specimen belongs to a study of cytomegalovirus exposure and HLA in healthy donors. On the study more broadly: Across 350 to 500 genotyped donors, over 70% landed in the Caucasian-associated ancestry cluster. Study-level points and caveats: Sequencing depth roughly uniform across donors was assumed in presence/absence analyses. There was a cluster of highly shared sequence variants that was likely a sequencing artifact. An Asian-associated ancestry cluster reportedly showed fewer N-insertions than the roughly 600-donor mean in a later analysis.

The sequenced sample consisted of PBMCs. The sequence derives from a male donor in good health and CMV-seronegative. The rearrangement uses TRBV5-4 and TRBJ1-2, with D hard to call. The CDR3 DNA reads TGTGCCAGCAGCTTTAATCGAGACTATGGCTACACCTTC. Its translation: CASSFNRDYGYTF. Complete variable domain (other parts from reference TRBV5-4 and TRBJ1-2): ETGVTQSPTHLIKTRGQQVTLRCSSQSGHNTVSWYQQALGQGPQFIFQYYREEENGRGNFPPRFSGLQFPNYSSELNVNALELDDSALYLCASSFNRDYGYTFGSGTRLTVV.